The entry below describes one TCR beta chain. The antigen is undetermined. The V and J ends lost 4 bases and 1 base respectively, with 5 bases between them. From germline, CDR1 is LNHDA and CDR2 SQIVND (reference sequence). CDR3 length: 13 amino acids. The PCR was carried out with 60 Vbeta primers and 13 Jbeta primers. Sequenced by immunoSEQ multiplex PCR; TCRdb stores in-frame clones only, minus some. The repertoire table contains more than 200,000 clones. These data originate in a study of cytomegalovirus exposure and HLA in healthy donors. The wider study: Earlier, 150 million to 200 million T cells were analyzed, and 95 million to 140 million unique TCR beta sequences were found among them.

Findings of the study overall: Reportedly, cytomegalovirus status was diagnosed with high sensitivity and specificity.

The TCR comes from a woman aged 25 to 45 in good health and CMV-seropositive. The J gene is TRBJ2-4, the V gene TRBV19, with a tentative D call TRBD1 (5 bases). Sequencing was done on a sample of PBMCs. The CDR3 DNA reads TGTGCCAGTAGTACAGGGGCCAAAAACATTCAGTACTTC. It translates to CASSTGAKNIQYF.